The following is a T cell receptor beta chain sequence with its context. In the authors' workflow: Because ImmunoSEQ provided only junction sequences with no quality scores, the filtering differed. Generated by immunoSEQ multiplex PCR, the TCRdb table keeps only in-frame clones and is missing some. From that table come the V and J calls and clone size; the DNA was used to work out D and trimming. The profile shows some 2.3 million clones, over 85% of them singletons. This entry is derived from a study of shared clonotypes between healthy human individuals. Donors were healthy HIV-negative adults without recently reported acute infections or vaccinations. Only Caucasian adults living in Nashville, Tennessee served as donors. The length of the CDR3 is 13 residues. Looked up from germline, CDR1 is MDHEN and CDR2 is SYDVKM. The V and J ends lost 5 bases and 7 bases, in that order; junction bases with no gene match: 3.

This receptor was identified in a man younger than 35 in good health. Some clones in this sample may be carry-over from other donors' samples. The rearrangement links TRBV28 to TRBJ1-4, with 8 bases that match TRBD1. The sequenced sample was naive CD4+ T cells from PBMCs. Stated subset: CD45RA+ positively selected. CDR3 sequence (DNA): TGTGCCAGCAGTGGACAGGGTACTGAAAAACTGTTTTTT. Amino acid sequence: CASSGQGTEKLFF.